What follows are 17 T cell receptor beta chains derived from one specimen sequenced in a study of STAT5B mutations in CD4+ large granular lymphocyte leukemia. The data were produced by immunoSEQ multiplex PCR, yet TCRdb's version contains in-frame clones alone and is incomplete. The table includes about 25,000 clones, just under 75% detected once. Input material: CD4+ T cells from blood buffy coats. The receptors derive from a human donor in good health.

This clone has just a few counts. The chain joins TRBV5-1 to TRBJ1-1; no firm D call. V was clipped by 0 bases and J by 1 base, with 7 bases between them. CDR3 length equals 14 residues. Germline CDR1 and CDR2: SGHRS and YFSETQ. The CDR3 is CASSLATANTEAFF. CDR3 coding DNA: TGCGCCAGCAGCTTGGCTACAGCGAACACTGAAGCTTTCTTT.

V gene TRBV6-6 combines with J gene TRBJ1-1; TRBD1 aligns across 12 bases. This CDR3 spans 14 amino acids. The V gene end was trimmed by 6 bases and the J gene end by 6 bases; junction bases not matched to a gene: 5. CDR1 is MNHNY, CDR2 SVGAGI, per germline (reference sequence). The CDR3 spells CASSQGQGAPEAFF. DNA of the CDR3: TGTGCCAGCAGCCAGGGACAGGGGGCCCCTGAAGCTTTCTTT.

This rearrangement joins TRBV6-4 to TRBJ2-5; the match to TRBD2 covers 9 bases. This CDR3 region has 15 residues. Germline V gene data show CDR1 as MRHNA and CDR2 as SNTAGT. The V gene end was trimmed by 4 bases and the J gene end by 4 bases; junction bases not matched to a gene: 7. CDR3 bases: TGTGCCAGCAGTGTTCTAGCGGGAAGTATAGAGACCCAGTACTTC. This translates into CASSVLAGSIETQYF.

This clone was recorded a few times. The chain uses TRBV10-1 and TRBJ2-7; D uncertain. V shed 0 bases and J shed 3 bases, with 21 bases lying between them. Germline values: CDR1 WNHNN, CDR2 SYGVQD (reference sequence). The CDR3 has 18 amino acids. CDR3 nucleotides: TGCGCCAGCAGTGAGTCTGCCTTTAGTCCTCCCGTGATCTACGAGCAGTACGTC. This gives the protein CASSESAFSPPVIYEQYV.

The chain employs TRBV13 and TRBJ2-1; D remains ambiguous. The germline V gene has CDR1 PRHDT and CDR2 FYEKMQ (reference sequence). The CDR3 has 13 amino acids. V lost 5 bases and J lost 4, with 9 bases in between. CDR3 in amino acids: CASSHDQYNEQFF. For the CDR3, the DNA is TGTGCCAGCAGCCATGACCAGTACAATGAGCAGTTCTTC.

The chain uses TRBV5-8 and TRBJ2-7; D may correspond to TRBD1 or TRBD2 (6 bases each). The V gene's germline CDR1 is SGHTS and CDR2 YDEGEE. The CDR3 contains 16 residues. V lost 4 bases and J lost 4, with 21 bases in between. CDR3 amino acids: CASSPRLWGAGYEQYF. The CDR3 DNA reads TGTGCCAGCAGCCCTCGACTCTGGGGGGCGGGATACGAGCAGTACTTC.

This clone was seen only a few times. The rearrangement joins TRBV19 to TRBJ2-4; TRBD1 aligns across 9 bases. V was pared by 6 bases and J by 7 bases, with 7 bases of the junction left unmatched. CDR3 length: 14 residues. Germline V CDR1 and CDR2: LNHDA, SQIVND (reference sequence). The CDR3 protein is CASSPGTGRNIQYF. The CDR3 coding sequence is TGTGCCAGTAGCCCAGGGACAGGGAGGAACATTCAGTACTTC.

V and J are TRBV9 and TRBJ2-2, with 14 positions matching TRBD2. The V and J ends lost 4 bases and 1 base, in that order; junction bases with no gene match: 3. The CDR3 has 17 residues. The germline V gene encodes CDR1 SGDLS and CDR2 YYNGEE. Written as DNA, the CDR3 is TGTGCCAGCAGCTGGGGACTAGCGGGGGTGAACACCGGGGAGCTGTTTTTT. Translated, it gives CASSWGLAGVNTGELFF.

J is TRBJ2-2 and V is TRBV27; no clear D. The CDR3 spans 19 residues. Germline V gene sequence: CDR1 MNHEY, CDR2 SMNVEV (reference sequence). V lost 5 bases and J lost 0, with 22 bases in between. DNA for the CDR3: TGTGCCAGCAGTCACAACAGAGACCCGCGTCTGACGAACACCGGGGAGCTGTTTTTT. It encodes CASSHNRDPRLTNTGELFF.

As concerns this clone: Its ends do not fully match the called genes, so a read error is possible. J is TRBJ2-7 and V is TRBV5-4, with 7 bases lining up with TRBD2. The CDR3 is 15 amino acids. Germline V gene sequence: CDR1 SGHNT, CDR2 YYREEE (reference sequence). The CDR3 protein is CASSLWTSGTNEQHF. Written as DNA, the CDR3 is TGTGCCAGCAGCCTGTGGACTAGTGGGACTAACGAGCAGCACTTC. Full variable domain (outside the CDR3, taken from reference TRBV5-4 and TRBJ2-7): ETGVTQSPTHLIKTRGQQVTLRCSSQSGHNTVSWYQQALGQGPQFIFQYYREEENGRGNFPPRFSGLQFPNYSSELNVNALELDDSALYLCASSLWTSGTNEQHFGPGTRLTVT.

This clone was found a few times. J is TRBJ1-6 and V is TRBV6-5; no clear D gene. The CDR3 length is 16 residues. The ends were cut back, 0 bases at V and 1 base at J, with 7 bases in the middle. Per the germline V gene, CDR1 is MNHEY and CDR2 is SVGAGI. CDR3 nucleotides: TGTGCCAGCAGTTACTCAGCTGGGTCCTATAATTCACCCCTCCACTTT. The encoded protein is CASSYSAGSYNSPLHF.

V and J are TRBV5-1 and TRBJ2-7; the match to TRBD2 covers 11 bases. The J segment lost 4 bases and the V segment lost 0 bases, leaving 3 bases of the junction unmatched. The CDR3 totals 15 residues. Germline V gene sequence: CDR1 SGHRS, CDR2 YFSETQ. The CDR3 spells CASSLVLAGGYEQYF. CDR3 sequence (DNA): TGCGCCAGCAGCTTGGTTCTAGCGGGAGGATACGAGCAGTACTTC.

The rearrangement joins TRBV4-2 to TRBJ2-1; D uncertain. The CDR3 is 15 residues long. Trimming shortened V by 1 base and J by 0 bases, and 7 bases separated the two germline ends. Germline V gene sequence: CDR1 LGHNA, CDR2 YNFKEQ. CDR3 nucleotides: TGTGCCAGCAGCCAAGGATCCAGCTCCTACAATGAGCAGTTCTTC. Encoded protein: CASSQGSSSYNEQFF.

DNA of the CDR3: TGCACCAGCCGACATGGGGAGAGATGGGTCAGAGGTAGCAATCAGCCCCAGCATTTT. The encoded protein is CTSRHGERWVRGSNQPQHF. The V and J genes are TRBV1 and TRBJ1-5. TRBV1 is flagged as a pseudogene. This CDR3 comprises 19 residues.

The V and J genes are TRBV28 and TRBJ1-3, with a possible D match to TRBD1 (6 bases). Trimming removed 2 bases from V and 1 base from J, with 18 bases in between. CDR1 is MDHEN and CDR2 is SYDVKM in the germline V gene. CDR3 length: 18 residues. CDR3 region: CASSLGPGGGRSGNTIYF. CDR3 nucleotides: TGTGCCAGCAGTTTAGGACCGGGCGGGGGGCGATCTGGAAACACCATATATTTT.

The chain combines TRBV7-9 with TRBJ2-3; D is perhaps TRBD1 (6 bases). The CDR3 consists of 16 residues. Germline loops: CDR1 SEHNR, CDR2 FQNEAQ (reference sequence). Trimming shortened V by 1 base and J by 0 bases, and 11 bases separated the two germline ends. The DNA for the CDR3 is TGTGCCAGCAGCTTAGTAGGGACACAAAGCACAGATACGCAGTATTTT. It codes for CASSLVGTQSTDTQYF.

The chain is built from TRBV5-1 and TRBJ1-1; 7 nucleotides align to TRBD1. In germline, CDR1 is SGHRS, CDR2 YFSETQ. V shed 0 bases and J 6 bases; nucleotides not matched to a gene: 11. This CDR3 contains 16 residues. CDR3 sequence (DNA): TGCGCCAGCAGCTTGGCATACAGGGGAGGTAATGCTGAAGCTTTCTTT. Amino acid sequence: CASSLAYRGGNAEAFF.